This T cell receptor beta chain appears in the sequencing data of a study of blood T cell repertoires in COVID-19. Study in general: Samples taken during acute and convalescent COVID-19 were collected in the United States, Italy and Spain. Nucleic acid was either cDNA or gDNA, and it came from T cells, B-cell-depleted T cells, or PBMCs.

Germline V gene data show CDR1 as MNHEY and CDR2 as SMNVEV (reference sequence). After removal of 2 bases from V and 12 bases from J, the junction contained 8 bases not matched to a gene. The CDR3 loop spans 14 amino acids. In the source study's methods: Amplifying reference gene primers gave estimates of nucleated cell counts. Sequencing was performed with immunoSEQ multiplex PCR; in TCRdb, only in-frame clones are kept and a portion is missing. The V and J calls and clone size were taken over from that table, and D and trimming were inferred from the DNA. Among around 160,000 clones, about nine tenths were seen once, and the ten largest hold 2.3%.

This TCR came from a human donor in a cohort sampled during active COVID-19. J is TRBJ2-1 and V is TRBV27; 9 nucleotides match TRBD2. The sequencing sample was made of peripheral blood. This chain's CDR3 is CASSLGGSGSGQFF. CDR3 nucleotide sequence: TGTGCCAGCAGTTTAGGTGGTAGCGGGAGCGGGCAGTTCTTC.